The next 5 T cell receptor beta chains were all read from a single sample in a study of T cell responses to AZD1222 COVID-19 vaccine. Some clones are missing from TCRdb's copy, which holds only in-frame ones; the method was immunoSEQ multiplex PCR. This sample has under 130,000 clones; about four fifths occur once, and the top ten carry less than 6%. The material was peripheral blood, obtained on day 0 of AZD1222 vaccination. These receptors were collected from an adult in good health.

This clone was detected only once. V gene TRBV5-1 combines with J gene TRBJ2-7, with a possible D match to TRBD2 (5 bases). The CDR3 runs 15 residues. V was trimmed by 0 bases and J by 4 bases, leaving 14 bases between them. Germline V gene data show CDR1 as SGHRS and CDR2 as YFSETQ. CDR3 amino acids: CASSLAGIATYEQYF. The DNA of the CDR3 is TGCGCCAGCAGCTTGGCCGGGATCGCAACGTACGAGCAGTACTTC.

CDR3 bases: TGTGCCAGCAGTGAGAGGGGGTCCAATAATCAGCCCCAGCATTTT. Amino acid sequence: CASSERGSNNQPQHF. The V call is TRBV6-1, the J call TRBJ1-5; D is possibly TRBD1 (6 bases). The CDR3 has 15 amino acids. Between the trimmed V and J ends, which lost 3 bases and 4 bases, there was a span of 13 bases. Per germline, CDR1 MNHNS and CDR2 SASEGT.

V is TRBV6-6 and J is TRBJ2-7, with D perhaps TRBD2 (6 bases). V lost 7 bases and J lost 0, with 19 bases in between. The CDR3 extends over 16 amino acids. Per germline, CDR1 MNHNY and CDR2 SVGAGI (reference sequence). The CDR3 here is CASKDTGGASSYEQYF. CDR3 DNA sequence: TGTGCCAGCAAGGACACCGGCGGGGCTTCCTCCTACGAGCAGTACTTC.

This clone has a single count. V usage is TRBV5-5 and J usage is TRBJ2-1; 11 bases align to TRBD1. The ends lost 4 bases at V and 3 bases at J; junction bases unmatched: 3. CDR3 length: 15 residues. CDR1 and CDR2 (germline): SGHKS, YYEKEE (reference sequence). In nucleotides, the CDR3 is TGTGCCAGCAGCCTCGGGACAGGGGGCTACAATGAGCAGTTCTTC. Amino acids: CASSLGTGGYNEQFF.

The CDR3 protein is CASSPQRGQGAYEQYF. DNA of the CDR3: TGTGCCAGCAGCCCGCAACGAGGACAGGGAGCTTACGAGCAGTACTTC. This chain joins TRBV7-9 and TRBJ2-7; TRBD1 matches 8 bases. This CDR3 has 16 residues. Germline V gene sequence: CDR1 SEHNR, CDR2 FQNEAQ (reference sequence). V lost 5 bases and J lost 4; bases outside the gene matches: 13.